This TCR beta chain is from a study of T cells after yellow fever vaccination. Findings of the study overall: Once the booster was given, most primary-vaccination clones reappeared, at just under 98% for CD4 and roughly 86% for CD8. Abundant contaminating clonotypes from the bulk population could appear in FACS-sorted repertoires. Peaking faster, on day 5 versus 15, the secondary response was nonetheless weaker.

The V end lost 3 bases, the J end lost 7 bases, and 5 bases lay between the germline ends. The CDR3 covers 11 residues. In making TCR cDNA, 5'RACE template switching added a universal primer site and UMIs to it. TCRdb reprocessed the 5' RACE reads via MiXCR and lists one record per CDR3 protein. The data show approximately 600,000 distinct CDR3 sequences, roughly 12% seen once. Notes on this clonotype: Its antigen remains unknown.

The sequence was collected from a man aged 25 to 45 who received the YFV17D yellow fever vaccine. The J gene is TRBJ2-3, the V gene TRBV12-3 or TRBV12-4; D not certain. Sequencing used PBMCs, obtained on the day of the yellow fever booster vaccination. Here the CDR3 DNA reads TGTGCCAGCAGTTTTCAACATACGCAGTATTTT. Its protein product is CASSFQHTQYF.